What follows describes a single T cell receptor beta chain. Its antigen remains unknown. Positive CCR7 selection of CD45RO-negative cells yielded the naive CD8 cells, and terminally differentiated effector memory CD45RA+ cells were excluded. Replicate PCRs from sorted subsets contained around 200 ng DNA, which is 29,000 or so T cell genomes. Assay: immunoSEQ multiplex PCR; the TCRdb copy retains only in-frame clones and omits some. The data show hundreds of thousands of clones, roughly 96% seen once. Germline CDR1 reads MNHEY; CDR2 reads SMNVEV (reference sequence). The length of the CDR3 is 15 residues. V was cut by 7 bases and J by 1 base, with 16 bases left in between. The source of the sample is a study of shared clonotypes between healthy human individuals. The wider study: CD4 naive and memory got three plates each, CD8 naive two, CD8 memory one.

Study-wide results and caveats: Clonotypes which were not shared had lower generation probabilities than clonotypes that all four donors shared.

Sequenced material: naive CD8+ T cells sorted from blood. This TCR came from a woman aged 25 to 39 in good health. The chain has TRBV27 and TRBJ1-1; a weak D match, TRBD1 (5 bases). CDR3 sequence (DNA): TGTGCCAGCAAGAATGTAGGGGTGGGGAACACTGAAGCTTTCTTT. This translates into CASKNVGVGNTEAFF.